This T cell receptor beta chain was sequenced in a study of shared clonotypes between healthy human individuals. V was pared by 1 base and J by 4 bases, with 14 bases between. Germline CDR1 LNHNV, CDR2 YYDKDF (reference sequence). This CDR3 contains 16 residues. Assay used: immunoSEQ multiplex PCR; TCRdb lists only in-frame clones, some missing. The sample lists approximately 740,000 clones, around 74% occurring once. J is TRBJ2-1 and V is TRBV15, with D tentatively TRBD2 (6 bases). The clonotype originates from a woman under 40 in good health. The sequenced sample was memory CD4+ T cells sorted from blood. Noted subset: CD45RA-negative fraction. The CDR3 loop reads CATSRVYYGRYNEQFF. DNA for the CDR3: TGTGCCACCAGCAGAGTCTATTACGGGAGATACAATGAGCAGTTCTTC.